This TCR beta chain was identified during a study of beta chain features in type 1 diabetes. CDR1 and CDR2 from the germline V gene are KGHSH and LQKENI. There are 14 residues in the CDR3. The ends lost 3 bases at V and 3 bases at J; junction bases unmatched: 4. Expressed TCRB transcripts were sequenced, since all the RNA that had been isolated was reverse transcribed. Using immunoSEQ multiplex PCR, the repertoire was profiled, and TCRdb retains in-frame clones only, with some absent. The table records 450,000 to 600,000 clones, 30% of them present only once. One heparinised blood draw, averaging roughly 110 mL, came from each donor.

The sequence came from a man between 18 and 29 years old in good health. The genes are TRBV18 and TRBJ2-7, with TRBD1 identical over 8 bases. The sequenced material came from naive CD4+ T cells from blood. The CDR3, as DNA: TGTGCCAGCTCACCGACAGGGGCCCTCTACGAGCAGTACTTC. It specifies CASSPTGALYEQYF.